Below, 25 T cell receptor beta chains from the same sample are listed, as sequenced in a study of blood T cell repertoires in COVID-19. Clones were sequenced by immunoSEQ multiplex PCR, and TCRdb holds only the in-frame ones, with some missing. The sample lists 170,000 or so clones; just over 85% were seen once. Sequencing input: peripheral blood. The origin of the receptors is a middle-aged man with active or convalescent COVID-19.

The chain combines TRBV29-1 with TRBJ2-3, with D possibly matching TRBD2 (5 bases). The CDR3 is made up of 13 amino acids. Germline V gene sequence: CDR1 SQVTM, CDR2 ANQGSEA. CDR3 DNA: TGCACCTGCCTTGAGGGTAGCACAGATACGCAGTATTTT. Its protein is CTCLEGSTDTQYF.

This rearrangement joins TRBV30 to TRBJ1-4; D possibly corresponds to TRBD1 (5 bases). Germline V gene data show CDR1 as GTSNPN and CDR2 as SVGIG (reference sequence). The CDR3 is made up of 14 amino acids. V was shortened by 3 bases and J by 8 bases, with 16 bases between the two germline ends. CDR3 residues: CAWSLGGLGEKLFF. In nucleotides, the CDR3 is TGTGCCTGGAGCCTCGGGGGACTTGGGGAAAAACTGTTTTTT.

This clone was counted at least ten times. The chain is built from TRBV19 and TRBJ1-5; TRBD1 might be the D (5 bases). The CDR3 has 16 amino acids. V gave up 7 bases and J gave up 0 bases, with 16 bases separating them. Looked up from germline, CDR1 is LNHDA and CDR2 is SQIVND (reference sequence). The CDR3 nucleotides are TGTGCCAGTACCATGGGGGAGGGGAATAGCAATCAGCCCCAGCATTTT. This gives the protein CASTMGEGNSNQPQHF. Full variable domain (rest looked up from reference TRBV19 and TRBJ1-5): DGGITQSPKYLFRKEGQNVTLSCEQNLNHDAMYWYRQDPGQGLRLIYYSQIVNDFQKGDIAEGYSVSREKKESFPLTVTSAQKNPTAFYLCASTMGEGNSNQPQHFGDGTRLSIL.

This chain joins TRBV5-6 and TRBJ2-3, with a possible D match to TRBD1 (5 bases). Germline CDR1 is SGHDT and CDR2 is YYEEEE. This CDR3 is 15 amino acids long. The V end was cut by 0 bases, the J end by 3 bases, with 11 bases between. CDR3 nucleotides: TGTGCCAGCAGCTTGGTTGCAGGGTGGACAGATACGCAGTATTTT. This codes for CASSLVAGWTDTQYF.

The chain uses TRBV18 and TRBJ2-5, with a weak D call TRBD2 (6 bases). Deletions cut 4 bases from V and 5 bases from J, with 14 bases between. The germline V gene encodes CDR1 KGHSH and CDR2 LQKENI. This CDR3 has 14 residues. CDR3 sequence (DNA): TGTGCCAGCTCACGATTGAGCGGGTTGGAGACCCAGTACTTC. Encoded protein: CASSRLSGLETQYF.

This clone is a singleton in its sample. The rearrangement joins TRBV6-6 to TRBJ1-2; D not resolved. The V end lost 0 bases, the J end lost 4 bases, and 15 bases lay between the germline ends. Per germline, CDR1 MNHNY and CDR2 SVGAGI (reference sequence). CDR3 size: 16 residues. The CDR3 loop is CASSYSARTVAYGYTF. CDR3 DNA sequence: TGTGCCAGCAGTTACTCGGCCAGAACAGTTGCCTATGGCTACACCTTC.

This clone has at least ten counts. V is TRBV24-1 and J is TRBJ2-3; the match to TRBD1 covers 8 bases. V gave up 4 bases and J gave up 1 base; unmatched junction bases: 3. Germline CDR1 reads KGHDR; CDR2 reads SFDVKD. The length of the CDR3 is 15 residues. The CDR3 DNA reads TGTGCCACCAGTGAGACGACAGGGGGCACAGATACGCAGTATTTT. It encodes CATSETTGGTDTQYF.

The V call is TRBV4-2, the J call TRBJ1-6; D is perhaps TRBD1 (5 bases). The CDR3 extends over 18 amino acids. Germline CDR1 and CDR2: LGHNA and YNFKEQ. V lost 0 bases to trimming and J lost 0 bases, with 12 bases between them. CDR3 DNA sequence: TGTGCCAGCAGCCAAGAAGCAGGGCTGAACTCCTATAATTCACCCCTCCACTTT. Its translation is CASSQEAGLNSYNSPLHF.

The chain couples TRBV18 to TRBJ2-7, with TRBD2 as a possible D gene (6 bases). The CDR3 runs to 13 residues. With 4 bases removed from V and 7 bases from J, the gap between germline ends came to 14 bases. Germline lookup yields CDR1 KGHSH and CDR2 LQKENI. CDR3 region: CASSLKGGGEQYF. The CDR3 DNA follows: TGTGCCAGCTCACTTAAGGGAGGTGGGGAGCAGTACTTC. Complete variable domain (other parts from reference TRBV18 and TRBJ2-7): NAGVMQNPRHLVRRRGQEARLRCSPMKGHSHVYWYRQLPEEGLKFMVYLQKENIIDESGMPKERFSAEFPKEGPSILRIQQVVRGDSAAYFCASSLKGGGEQYFGPGTRLTVT.

The CDR3 coding sequence is TGTGCCAGCAGTTACCCGGGACTAGCGGGAGAGGGTGAGCAGTTCTTC. Protein: CASSYPGLAGEGEQFF. The rearrangement joins TRBV6-6 to TRBJ2-1, with 14 bases identical to TRBD2. The CDR3 sequence is 16 residues long. Looked up from germline, CDR1 is MNHNY and CDR2 is SVGAGI (reference sequence). Losses at the gene ends were 2 bases for V and 9 bases for J; bases not matched to a gene: 6.

The chain uses TRBV9 and TRBJ2-7; D possibly corresponds to TRBD1 (5 bases). The CDR3 is 14 residues long. The germline gives CDR1 SGDLS, CDR2 YYNGEE. Between the trimmed V and J ends, which lost 0 bases and 3 bases, there was a span of 10 bases. This CDR3 is CASSVEDKDYEQYF. The CDR3 nucleotides read TGTGCCAGCAGCGTAGAGGACAAAGACTACGAGCAGTACTTC.

The V call is TRBV7-8, the J call TRBJ2-3; weak D call: TRBD2 (6 bases). The V gene's germline CDR1 is SGHVS and CDR2 FQNEAQ. V was pared by 5 bases and J by 2 bases, with 14 bases between. The CDR3 consists of 15 residues. The CDR3 region has the DNA TGTGCCAGCAGCCTCGCTGGAGGGCCCACAGATACGCAGTATTTT. Residues: CASSLAGGPTDTQYF.

The CDR3 DNA sequence: TGTGCCAGCAGCCCCGGGTCCTACAATGAGCAGTTCTTC. Translated: CASSPGSYNEQFF. The chain couples TRBV7-3 to TRBJ2-1; D remains unclear. Between the trimmed V and J ends, which lost 5 bases and 1 base, there was a span of 6 bases. This CDR3 region has 13 residues. Germline CDR1 SGHTA, CDR2 FQGTGA.

The V call is TRBV6-5, the J call TRBJ1-2, with 7 bases aligning to TRBD1. J was trimmed by 5 bases and V by 5 bases; bases with no gene match: 8. Germline V lookup: CDR1 MNHEY, CDR2 SVGAGI. The CDR3 spans 14 residues. The CDR3 bases are TGTGCCAGCAGTCACAGGGGCGGGGGGTATGGCTACACCTTC. Protein product: CASSHRGGGYGYTF.

The J gene is TRBJ2-2, the V gene TRBV7-8, with 7 bases matching TRBD1. Germline V lookup: CDR1 SGHVS, CDR2 FQNEAQ. This CDR3 is built from 15 residues. The ends lost 5 bases at V and 3 bases at J; junction bases unmatched: 6. The CDR3, as DNA: TGTGCCAGCAGCCTAGACAGGGCTTACACCGGGGAGCTGTTTTTT. Translation gives CASSLDRAYTGELFF.

The V and J genes are TRBV4-3 and TRBJ1-1; possibly TRBD1 for D (5 bases). This CDR3 is 15 amino acids long. V lost 1 base to trimming and J lost 8 bases, with 17 bases between them. Germline assignment: CDR1 LGHNA and CDR2 YSLEER. The CDR3 region is CASSQAQLREGEAFF. CDR3 bases: TGCGCCAGCAGCCAAGCTCAACTCAGGGAGGGAGAAGCTTTCTTT.

The rearrangement joins TRBV3-1 (or the pseudogene TRBV3-2) to TRBJ1-6; 10 nucleotides match TRBD1. Germline CDR1 reads LGHDT; CDR2 reads YNNKEL (reference sequence). Trimming cost V 1 base and J 9 bases; bases outside gene matches: 0. The CDR3 extends over 14 amino acids. DNA for the CDR3: TGTGCCAGCAGCCAAGGGACAGGGGGTTCACCCCTCCACTTT. It encodes CASSQGTGGSPLHF.

The table lists this clone with a few counts. The chain recombines TRBV7-3 with TRBJ2-5, with TRBD2 matching over 7 bases. The CDR3 runs to 13 residues. The V segment lost 0 bases and the J segment 5 bases; nucleotides outside the gene matches: 0. Germline V lookup: CDR1 SGHTA, CDR2 FQGTGA. This chain's CDR3 is CASSLTSGETQYF. The CDR3 DNA is TGTGCCAGCAGCTTAACTAGCGGGGAGACCCAGTACTTC.

In DNA, the CDR3 is TGTGCCAGCAGCCAAGATTCGTCTACCCCGAACTACGAGCAGTACTTC. Its translation is CASSQDSSTPNYEQYF. V is TRBV3-1 (or the pseudogene TRBV3-2) and J is TRBJ2-7; D is unresolved. The germline CDR1 and CDR2 sequences are LGHDT and YNNKEL (reference sequence). The CDR3 totals 16 residues. V gave up 0 bases and J gave up 3 bases, with 15 bases separating them.

The chain couples TRBV14 to TRBJ1-2; D unclear. Germline CDR1 SGHDN, CDR2 FVKESK. The V gene lost 1 base and the J gene lost 2 bases, with 11 bases spanning the gap. The CDR3 contains 15 residues. The CDR3 spells CASSQVAGENYGYTF. The CDR3, as DNA: TGTGCCAGCAGCCAAGTTGCCGGGGAGAACTATGGCTACACCTTC.

The gene calls are TRBV2 and TRBJ2-3; perhaps TRBD2 as D (6 bases). The CDR3 totals 14 residues. Germline V gives CDR1 SNHLY, CDR2 FYNNEI. The germline V and J ends were trimmed by 8 bases and 0 bases, with 12 bases remaining between them. Here the CDR3 reads CASARDSSTDTQYF. DNA for the CDR3: TGTGCCAGCGCCAGGGACTCTAGCACAGATACGCAGTATTTT. Full variable domain (rest looked up from reference TRBV2 and TRBJ2-3): EPEVTQTPSHQVTQMGQEVILRCVPISNHLYFYWYRQILGQKVEFLVSFYNNEISEKSEIFDDQFSVERPDGSNFTLKIRSTKLEDSAMYFCASARDSSTDTQYFGPGTRLTVL.

The V gene is TRBV7-2, the J gene TRBJ2-7, with 7 bases fitting TRBD2. CDR1 and CDR2 (germline): SGHTA, FQGNSA. Losses at the gene ends were 3 bases for V and 6 bases for J; bases not matched to a gene: 5. The CDR3 consists of 13 residues. CDR3 DNA sequence: TGTGCCAGCAGCTTCACTAGCGTTGGCGAGCAGTACTTC. Translation: CASSFTSVGEQYF.

The V call is TRBV29-1, the J call TRBJ1-6, with 9 bases fitting TRBD1. The CDR3 is 14 amino acids. The trim removed 6 bases at V and 6 bases at J, leaving 6 bases unmatched. Germline V CDR1 and CDR2: SQVTM, ANQGSEA. The CDR3, as DNA: TGCAGCGTGCAACAGGGGGCAGTTAATTCACCCCTCCACTTT. Translation: CSVQQGAVNSPLHF.

The chain is built from TRBV2 and TRBJ2-5; TRBD2 matches at 10 bases. The CDR3 sequence is 14 residues long. The germline V gene has CDR1 SNHLY and CDR2 FYNNEI. J was trimmed by 1 base and V by 7 bases; bases with no gene match: 3. The CDR3 nucleotides are TGTGCCAGCATACTAGCGGGGACCCAAGAGACCCAGTACTTC. Its translation: CASILAGTQETQYF.

V usage is TRBV2 and J usage is TRBJ2-2; TRBD1 aligns across 9 bases. Trimming cost V 7 bases and J 4 bases; bases outside gene matches: 7. This CDR3 is built from 15 residues. Germline CDR1 SNHLY, CDR2 FYNNEI. Here the CDR3 DNA reads TGTGCCAGCACTGGGCAGGGACAGGGCACCGGGGAGCTGTTTTTT. This translates into CASTGQGQGTGELFF.